The 30 T cell receptor beta chains listed next were all sequenced from one sample in a study of blood T cell repertoires in COVID-19. The table came from immunoSEQ multiplex PCR; TCRdb's copy has only in-frame clones and leaves some out. The sample comprises under 200,000 clones, around nine tenths of which are singletons, and around 1.5% rests with the top ten. Sequences were obtained from peripheral blood. The source is a man aged 18 to 30 with active or convalescent COVID-19.

The chain has TRBV9 and TRBJ2-1; 11 bases fit TRBD2. V shed 1 base, J shed 0 bases, and the junction held 21 bases outside the gene matches. This CDR3 spans 23 amino acids. CDR1 is SGDLS, CDR2 YYNGEE, per germline. Here the CDR3 reads CASSVHSYTRTSGPLSSYNEQFF. CDR3 in DNA: TGTGCCAGCAGCGTACACAGTTACACTAGGACTAGCGGGCCGCTTAGCTCCTACAATGAGCAGTTCTTC.

The chain is built from TRBV24-1 and TRBJ2-1, with a tentative D call TRBD2 (6 bases). The germline V and J ends were trimmed by 5 bases and 4 bases, with 11 bases remaining between them. CDR1 KGHDR and CDR2 SFDVKD come from the germline V gene. The CDR3 covers 14 residues. CDR3 protein: CATSGPGEYNEQFF. The DNA for the CDR3 is TGTGCCACCAGTGGTCCGGGAGAATACAATGAGCAGTTCTTC.

This clone was observed at least ten times. The chain combines TRBV14 with TRBJ1-1; no reliable D call. There are 13 residues in the CDR3. Between the trimmed V and J ends, which lost 2 bases and 7 bases, there was a span of 11 bases. Germline CDR1 reads SGHDN; CDR2 reads FVKESK. The CDR3 DNA follows: TGTGCCAGCAGCCAAACGAGAACCCTTGAAGCTTTCTTT. Protein sequence: CASSQTRTLEAFF.

This rearrangement joins TRBV19 to TRBJ2-3; D is ambiguous. From germline, CDR1 is LNHDA and CDR2 SQIVND (reference sequence). The CDR3 has 14 amino acids. The CDR3 protein is CVTRPTTSTDTQYF. The CDR3 DNA follows: TGTGTTACACGACCTACTACTAGCACAGATACGCAGTATTTT.

The rearrangement joins TRBV19 to TRBJ2-2, with D perhaps TRBD1 (6 bases). The germline V gene encodes CDR1 LNHDA and CDR2 SQIVND (reference sequence). The V end lost 8 bases, the J end lost 3 bases, and 10 bases lay between the germline ends. The CDR3 loop spans 13 amino acids. The CDR3 spells CASEQGYTGELFF. Here the CDR3 DNA reads TGTGCCAGTGAACAGGGTTACACCGGGGAGCTGTTTTTT.

This chain links TRBV5-1 with TRBJ2-1; 13 bases are shared with TRBD2. Germline V gene lookup returns CDR1 SGHRS and CDR2 YFSETQ. The CDR3 is 18 residues long. Trimming removed 5 bases from V and 0 bases from J; junction bases left unmatched: 8. In nucleotides, the CDR3 is TGCGCCAGCAGGGGACTAGCGGGAAGTCAGAGCTCCTACAATGAGCAGTTCTTC. Protein sequence: CASRGLAGSQSSYNEQFF.

The chain couples TRBV11-3 to TRBJ1-1, with TRBD1 as a possible D gene (5 bases). With 7 bases removed from V and 3 bases from J, the gap between germline ends came to 18 bases. The CDR3 runs 15 residues. Germline V CDR1 and CDR2: SGHNT, YENEEA. The CDR3 nucleotides are TGTGCCAGCAAGGGCCCCATTAAGGGGCACACTGAAGCTTTCTTT. Translation: CASKGPIKGHTEAFF.

V is TRBV30 and J is TRBJ1-6; a weak D match, TRBD1 (6 bases). CDR3 length equals 17 residues. Trimming stripped 2 bases from V and 1 base from J, with 15 bases between. Per the germline V gene, CDR1 is GTSNPN and CDR2 is SVGIG (reference sequence). CDR3 in amino acids: CAWSTEGGVSYNSPLHF. The CDR3 nucleotides are TGTGCCTGGAGTACAGAGGGGGGGGTTTCCTATAATTCACCCCTCCACTTT.

The V call is TRBV19, the J call TRBJ2-2; 8 bases agree with TRBD1. Germline loops: CDR1 LNHDA, CDR2 SQIVND (reference sequence). This CDR3 has 15 residues. Unmatched junction bases numbered 9, after V lost 6 bases and J lost 6 bases. The CDR3 loop reads CASRADRVIAGELFF. The CDR3 region has the DNA TGTGCCAGTAGGGCGGACAGGGTTATAGCCGGGGAGCTGTTTTTT.

This chain connects TRBV29-1 to TRBJ2-7; tentative D call: TRBD1 (5 bases). CDR3 length: 12 residues. Deletions cut 8 bases from V and 7 bases from J, with 18 bases between. Germline CDR1 and CDR2: SQVTM and ANQGSEA. CDR3 loop: CSHTTTAGEQYF. The CDR3 DNA reads as TGCAGCCACACTACGACAGCAGGGGAGCAGTACTTC.

The J gene is TRBJ1-4, the V gene TRBV29-1; 8 bases map to TRBD1. V lost 6 bases, J lost 5 bases, and 2 bases stayed unmatched. This CDR3 is 12 amino acids long. Germline V lookup: CDR1 SQVTM, CDR2 ANQGSEA. The chain's CDR3 is CSVRQGNEKLFF. CDR3 in DNA: TGCAGCGTCCGACAGGGGAATGAAAAACTGTTTTTT.

The chain links TRBV19 to TRBJ1-3, with D unclear. Deletions cut 1 base from V and 1 base from J, with 5 bases between. Per the germline V gene, CDR1 is LNHDA and CDR2 is SQIVND (reference sequence). The CDR3 covers 14 residues. The CDR3 reads CASSIGSSGNTIYF. The CDR3 bases are TGTGCCAGTAGTATAGGGAGTTCTGGAAACACCATATATTTT.

The sample holds one count of this clone. Additional DNA sequences in this sample encode the identical CDR3. V and J are TRBV9 and TRBJ1-2; D gene unclear. This CDR3 contains 11 residues. With 3 bases removed from V and 4 bases from J, the gap between germline ends came to 4 bases. The germline gives CDR1 SGDLS, CDR2 YYNGEE. Here the CDR3 DNA reads TGTGCCAGCAGCGGACTCTATGGCTACACCTTC. Encoded protein: CASSGLYGYTF.

The chain carries TRBV19 and TRBJ2-1; 8 bases are shared with TRBD1. The CDR3 has 14 residues. Trimming removed 7 bases from V and 12 bases from J; junction bases left unmatched: 14. The germline gives CDR1 LNHDA, CDR2 SQIVND (reference sequence). CDR3 DNA sequence: TGTGCCAGTACCGCGAACAGACAGGGGAACATGCAGTTCTTC. Amino acids: CASTANRQGNMQFF.

This clone was counted once. The rearrangement links TRBV27 to TRBJ2-1, with a weak D call TRBD2 (5 bases). Germline V gene data show CDR1 as MNHEY and CDR2 as SMNVEV (reference sequence). Trimming removed 0 bases at V and 4 bases at J, with 13 bases between. This CDR3 has 16 amino acids. CDR3 nucleotides: TGTGCCAGCAGTTTATCGCGGGCGGTAGCGTACAATGAGCAGTTCTTC. The encoded protein is CASSLSRAVAYNEQFF.

This rearrangement joins TRBV6-5 to TRBJ1-6; TRBD1 agrees at 7 bases. Losses at the gene ends were 6 bases for V and 5 bases for J; bases not matched to a gene: 4. Germline V CDR1 and CDR2: MNHEY, SVGAGI. This CDR3 spans 14 amino acids. Here the CDR3 reads CASRTGTDNSPLHF. CDR3 DNA: TGTGCCAGCAGGACCGGGACAGATAATTCACCCCTCCACTTT.

This CDR3 is CAWTRLASGAEQFF. The CDR3, as DNA: TGTGCCTGGACCCGACTAGCAAGTGGGGCCGAGCAGTTCTTC. The chain employs TRBV30 and TRBJ2-1; 7 bases align to TRBD2. CDR1 and CDR2 (germline): GTSNPN, SVGIG (reference sequence). Unmatched junction bases numbered 13, after V lost 4 bases and J lost 10 bases. This CDR3 spans 14 amino acids.

The V and J genes are TRBV5-1 and TRBJ1-1; 8 nucleotides match TRBD1. J lost 6 bases, V lost 4 bases, and 11 bases had no gene match. The CDR3 contains 15 residues. The germline V gene encodes CDR1 SGHRS and CDR2 YFSETQ. CDR3: CASSIQTGEGAEAFF. DNA of the CDR3: TGCGCCAGCAGCATACAGACAGGGGAGGGGGCTGAAGCTTTCTTT.

The chain uses TRBV18 and TRBJ1-1; 8 bases agree with TRBD1. V dropped 3 bases and J dropped 5; count of bases not matched to a gene: 5. The CDR3 spans 14 residues. The germline V gene has CDR1 KGHSH and CDR2 LQKENI. The CDR3: CASSPTGVGTEAFF. The CDR3 nucleotides are TGTGCCAGCTCACCGACAGGGGTAGGGACTGAAGCTTTCTTT.

The V gene is TRBV6-5, the J gene TRBJ2-7; 12 bases line up with TRBD1. The CDR3 length is 15 residues. Looked up from germline, CDR1 is MNHEY and CDR2 is SVGAGI. Trimming took 5 bases from V and 3 from J; bases not matched to a gene: 5. The CDR3 loop is CASSPGQGAVYEQYF. The CDR3 DNA reads TGTGCCAGCAGTCCGGGACAGGGGGCAGTCTACGAGCAGTACTTC.

The chain has TRBV5-1 and TRBJ2-1; unclear D gene. CDR1 is SGHRS, CDR2 YFSETQ, per germline. V dropped 3 bases and J dropped 4 bases, with 14 bases sitting between them. This CDR3 has 15 residues. Here the CDR3 reads CASSSSFAAYNEQFF. The CDR3 region has the DNA TGCGCCAGCAGCTCGAGTTTCGCGGCATACAATGAGCAGTTCTTC.

The V call is TRBV11-2, the J call TRBJ1-3; possibly TRBD1 for D (6 bases). V dropped 2 bases and J dropped 0 bases, with 14 bases sitting between them. Germline V CDR1 and CDR2: SGHAT, FQNNGV. The CDR3 is made up of 17 amino acids. The CDR3, as DNA: TGTGCCAGCAGCTTAACAGGGAAATCCCACTCTGGAAACACCATATATTTT. Translating gives CASSLTGKSHSGNTIYF.

This chain links TRBV6-1 with TRBJ1-5, with 7 bases that match TRBD1. V lost 2 bases, J lost 9 bases, and 7 bases stayed unmatched. The CDR3 loop spans 14 amino acids. The V gene's germline CDR1 is MNHNS and CDR2 SASEGT. CDR3 protein: CASSERDSVRPQHF. The DNA for the CDR3 is TGTGCCAGCAGTGAACGGGACAGTGTGAGGCCCCAGCATTTT.

The chain is built from TRBV6-1 and TRBJ2-7; TRBD2 matches at 8 bases. CDR1 MNHNS and CDR2 SASEGT come from the germline V gene. The CDR3 length is 15 residues. J lost 4 bases, V lost 0 bases, and 5 bases had no gene match. CDR3 DNA sequence: TGTGCCAGCAGTGAAGCGGGGACTAGGACGTACGAGCAGTACTTC. It codes for CASSEAGTRTYEQYF.

The chain recombines TRBV2 with TRBJ2-2; the match to TRBD1 covers 11 bases. With 7 bases clipped from V and 3 bases from J, the junction kept 7 bases outside the gene matches. The CDR3 has 16 amino acids. Germline V gives CDR1 SNHLY, CDR2 FYNNEI. CDR3 sequence (DNA): TGTGCCAGCAAAGTCGGGACAGGGGGACACACCGGGGAGCTGTTTTTT. It translates to CASKVGTGGHTGELFF. The whole variable domain, remainder taken from reference TRBV2 and TRBJ2-2, is EPEVTQTPSHQVTQMGQEVILRCVPISNHLYFYWYRQILGQKVEFLVSFYNNEISEKSEIFDDQFSVERPDGSNFTLKIRSTKLEDSAMYFCASKVGTGGHTGELFFGEGSRLTVL.

The chain has TRBV7-2 and TRBJ2-2; the D gene is possibly TRBD1 (5 bases). Germline CDR1 is SGHTA and CDR2 is FQGNSA. This CDR3 contains 13 residues. The V end lost 5 bases, the J end lost 4 bases, and 8 bases lay between the germline ends. The CDR3 loop is CASSPQGTGELFF. CDR3 bases: TGTGCCAGCAGCCCGCAGGGCACCGGGGAGCTGTTTTTT.

The chain has TRBV7-9 and TRBJ1-2, with D uncertain. This CDR3 has 12 residues. Per the germline V gene, CDR1 is SEHNR and CDR2 is FQNEAQ (reference sequence). The V end lost 2 bases, the J end lost 6 bases, and 7 bases lay between the germline ends. CDR3 nucleotide sequence: TGTGCCAGCAGCTTATACCTAGATGGCTACACCTTC. Translated: CASSLYLDGYTF.

The chain joins TRBV27 to TRBJ2-1; the match to TRBD2 covers 10 bases. Trimming at V came to 3 bases and at J to 8 bases, leaving 4 bases not matched to a gene. The CDR3 runs 14 residues. CDR1 MNHEY and CDR2 SMNVEV come from the germline V gene (reference sequence). Here the CDR3 DNA reads TGTGCCAGCAGTTTGGGGACTAGCGCGGATGAGCAGTTCTTC. This translates into CASSLGTSADEQFF.

V and J are TRBV5-1 and TRBJ2-1; 13 nucleotides agree with TRBD2. V was pared by 4 bases and J by 6 bases, with 19 bases of the junction left unmatched. CDR1 is SGHRS and CDR2 is YFSETQ in the germline V gene. The CDR3 covers 20 residues. In nucleotides, the CDR3 is TGCGCCAGCAGCCGTCGACTAGCGGGGGGTATGATGATACCTCTCAATGAGCAGTTCTTC. This translates into CASSRRLAGGMMIPLNEQFF.

The chain has TRBV7-8 and TRBJ2-1; 8 bases match TRBD2. The CDR3 runs to 17 residues. CDR1 is SGHVS, CDR2 FQNEAQ, per germline. The trim removed 5 bases at V and 4 bases at J, leaving 13 bases unmatched. The CDR3 nucleotides are TGTGCCAGCAGCCCAACAGCGGGGGAGACAAAATACAATGAGCAGTTCTTC. It translates to CASSPTAGETKYNEQFF.